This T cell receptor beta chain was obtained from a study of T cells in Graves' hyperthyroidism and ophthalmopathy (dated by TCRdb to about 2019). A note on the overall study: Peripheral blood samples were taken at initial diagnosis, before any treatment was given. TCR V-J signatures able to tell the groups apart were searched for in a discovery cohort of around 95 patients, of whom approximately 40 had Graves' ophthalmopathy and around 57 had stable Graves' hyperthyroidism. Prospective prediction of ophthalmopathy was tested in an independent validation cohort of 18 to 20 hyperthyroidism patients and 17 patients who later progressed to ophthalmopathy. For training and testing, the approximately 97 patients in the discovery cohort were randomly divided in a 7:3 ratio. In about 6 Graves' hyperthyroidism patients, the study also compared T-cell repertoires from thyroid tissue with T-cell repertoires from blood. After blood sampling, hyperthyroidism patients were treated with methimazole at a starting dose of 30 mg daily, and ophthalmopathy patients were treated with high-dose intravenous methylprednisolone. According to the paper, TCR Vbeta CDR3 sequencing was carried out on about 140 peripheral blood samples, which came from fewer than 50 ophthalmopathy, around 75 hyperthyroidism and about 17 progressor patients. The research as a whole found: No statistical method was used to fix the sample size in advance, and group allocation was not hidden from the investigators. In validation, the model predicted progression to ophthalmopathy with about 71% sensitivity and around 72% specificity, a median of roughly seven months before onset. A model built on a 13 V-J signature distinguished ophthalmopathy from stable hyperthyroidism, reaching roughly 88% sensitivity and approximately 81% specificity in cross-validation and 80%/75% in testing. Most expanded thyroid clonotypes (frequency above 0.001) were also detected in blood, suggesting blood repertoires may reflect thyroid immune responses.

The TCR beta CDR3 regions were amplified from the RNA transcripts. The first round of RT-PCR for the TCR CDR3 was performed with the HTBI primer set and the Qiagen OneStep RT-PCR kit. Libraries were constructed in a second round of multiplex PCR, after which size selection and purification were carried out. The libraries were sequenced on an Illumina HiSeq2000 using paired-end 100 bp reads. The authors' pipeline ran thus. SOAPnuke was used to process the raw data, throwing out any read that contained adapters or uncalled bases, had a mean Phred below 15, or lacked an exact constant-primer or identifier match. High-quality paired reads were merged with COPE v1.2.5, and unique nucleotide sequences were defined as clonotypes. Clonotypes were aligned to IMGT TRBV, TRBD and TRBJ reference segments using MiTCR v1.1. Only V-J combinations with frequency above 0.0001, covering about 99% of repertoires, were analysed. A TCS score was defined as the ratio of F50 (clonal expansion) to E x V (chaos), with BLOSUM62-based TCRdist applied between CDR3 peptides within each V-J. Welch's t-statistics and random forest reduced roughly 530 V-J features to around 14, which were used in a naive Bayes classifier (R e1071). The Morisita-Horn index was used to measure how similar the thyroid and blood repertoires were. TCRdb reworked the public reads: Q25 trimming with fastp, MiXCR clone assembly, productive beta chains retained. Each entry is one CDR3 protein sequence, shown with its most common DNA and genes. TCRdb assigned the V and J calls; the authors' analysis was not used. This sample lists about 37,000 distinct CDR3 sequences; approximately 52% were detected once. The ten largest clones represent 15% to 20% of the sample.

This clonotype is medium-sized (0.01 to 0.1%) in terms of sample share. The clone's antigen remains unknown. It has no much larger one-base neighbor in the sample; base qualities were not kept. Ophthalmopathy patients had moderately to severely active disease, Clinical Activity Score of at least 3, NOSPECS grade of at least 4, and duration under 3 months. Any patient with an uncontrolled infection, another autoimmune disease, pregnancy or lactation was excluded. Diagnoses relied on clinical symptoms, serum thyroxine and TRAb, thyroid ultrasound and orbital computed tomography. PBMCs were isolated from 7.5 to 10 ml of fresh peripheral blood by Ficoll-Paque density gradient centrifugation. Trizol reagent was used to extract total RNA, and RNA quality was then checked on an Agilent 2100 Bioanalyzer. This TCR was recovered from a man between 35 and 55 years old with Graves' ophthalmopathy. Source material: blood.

The CDR3 corresponds to CASSESRRRDKGNEQFF. The sequence in DNA is TGCGCCAGCAGTGAGTCCAGGCGGCGGGATAAGGGCAATGAGCAGTTCTTC. The V and J segments used are TRBV10-1 and TRBJ2-1; the D gene is perhaps TRBD2, from 6 matching bases. V is clipped by 0 bases and J by 6 bases, and the sequence between their germline boundaries is 18 bases long. The CDR3 goes from the cysteine to the phenylalanine over 17 residues. Solely the CDR3 DNA is kept, with 51 bases framed from the first base. Looking up the germline V gene (reference sequence) yields CDR1 WNHNN and CDR2 SYGVQD.